The 9 T cell receptor beta chains reported below all come from one sample, sequenced in a study of blood T cells in healthy people across ages. A second 7 to 11 cycle PCR used barcoded and J-beta primers. TCRdb passed the 5' RACE reads through MiXCR, listing each CDR3 protein once. The sample lists over 1,500,000 distinct CDR3 sequences, about two fifths occurring once. The sequenced sample was blood. These receptors all come from a human donor in good health.

This clonotype was counted only a few times. This chain joins TRBV15 and TRBJ2-7; 7 bases are a match to TRBD1. Germline assignment: CDR1 LNHNV and CDR2 YYDKDF (reference sequence). There are 15 residues in the CDR3. The V and J ends lost 3 bases and 3 bases, in that order; junction bases with no gene match: 8. The CDR3, as DNA: TGTGCCACCAGCAGGGCCCGGAACAGGGGCTACGAGCAGTACTTC. Its protein product is CATSRARNRGYEQYF.

This chain connects TRBV7-8 to TRBJ1-1; 10 nucleotides match TRBD1. V was pared by 6 bases and J by 1 base, with 8 bases of the junction left unmatched. The CDR3 is 16 amino acids. Looked up from germline, CDR1 is SGHVS and CDR2 is FQNEAQ. The CDR3 DNA follows: TGTGCCAGCAGAAAAGACAGGGGGCTACGGAACACTGAAGCTTTCTTT. Translation gives CASRKDRGLRNTEAFF.

V and J are TRBV20-1 and TRBJ1-5; D not resolved. The V gene's germline CDR1 is DFQATT and CDR2 SNEGSKA (reference sequence). CDR3 length: 15 residues. V lost 3 bases to trimming and J lost 3 bases, with 15 bases between them. This CDR3 reads CSASLLARNNQPQHF. DNA for the CDR3: TGCAGTGCTAGTTTGCTTGCCAGAAACAATCAGCCCCAGCATTTT.

Here the CDR3 reads CSARLTSGGLDYEQYF. The CDR3 DNA is TGCAGTGCTAGACTTACTAGCGGGGGACTCGACTACGAGCAGTACTTC. The chain carries TRBV20-1 and TRBJ2-7; 11 bases agree with TRBD2. CDR1 and CDR2 (germline): DFQATT, SNEGSKA (reference sequence). This CDR3 region has 16 residues. The V segment lost 2 bases and the J segment 3 bases; nucleotides outside the gene matches: 9.

The chain recombines TRBV7-9 with TRBJ2-7, with D perhaps matching TRBD1 (6 bases). The V gene lost 5 bases and the J gene lost 0 bases, with 11 bases spanning the gap. The CDR3 runs 14 residues. Germline CDR1 is SEHNR and CDR2 is FQNEAQ (reference sequence). The CDR3 DNA follows: TGTGCCAGCAGCCCAGGGACATTCTCCTACGAGCAGTACTTC. This codes for CASSPGTFSYEQYF.

The chain recombines TRBV10-3 with TRBJ1-2; D possibly corresponds to TRBD1 (5 bases). Per germline, CDR1 ENHRY and CDR2 SYGVKD. There are 13 residues in the CDR3. V was pared by 10 bases and J by 1 base, with 13 bases between. The CDR3 coding sequence is TGTGCCACCGGGGACGCGGGTAACTATGGCTACACCTTC. This gives the protein CATGDAGNYGYTF.

The sample holds one count of this clonotype. This sequence may be a read error, since a much larger clone differs from it by one base. The chain is built from TRBV10-3 and TRBJ2-1, with a weak D call TRBD1 (5 bases). Germline CDR1 ENHRY, CDR2 SYGVKD. V gave up 0 bases and J gave up 10 bases, with 16 bases separating them. This CDR3 contains 15 residues. As DNA, the CDR3 is TGTGCCATCAGTGAGTCAGAAGGGGTAGTCTACGAGCAGTTCTTC. The encoded protein is CAISESEGVVYEQFF.

This clonotype was detected once. This chain uses TRBV12-3 or TRBV12-4 with TRBJ1-2; D gene ambiguous. The CDR3 sequence is 14 residues long. Trimming stripped 6 bases from V and 8 bases from J, with 19 bases between. Written as DNA, the CDR3 is TGTGCCAGCAGCAACAGCCGGGGAGTTACCGGCTACACCTTC. Protein sequence: CASSNSRGVTGYTF.

The table lists this clonotype with a few counts. The genes are TRBV4-1 and TRBJ2-1; TRBD1 agrees at 7 bases. The CDR3 consists of 16 residues. Germline loops: CDR1 MGHRA, CDR2 YSYEKL. V shed 0 bases, J shed 10 bases, and the junction held 12 bases outside the gene matches. CDR3 DNA sequence: TGCGCCAGCAGCCAAGATCGGGACAGCGCGACCTACGAGCAGTTCTTC. Its translation is CASSQDRDSATYEQFF.